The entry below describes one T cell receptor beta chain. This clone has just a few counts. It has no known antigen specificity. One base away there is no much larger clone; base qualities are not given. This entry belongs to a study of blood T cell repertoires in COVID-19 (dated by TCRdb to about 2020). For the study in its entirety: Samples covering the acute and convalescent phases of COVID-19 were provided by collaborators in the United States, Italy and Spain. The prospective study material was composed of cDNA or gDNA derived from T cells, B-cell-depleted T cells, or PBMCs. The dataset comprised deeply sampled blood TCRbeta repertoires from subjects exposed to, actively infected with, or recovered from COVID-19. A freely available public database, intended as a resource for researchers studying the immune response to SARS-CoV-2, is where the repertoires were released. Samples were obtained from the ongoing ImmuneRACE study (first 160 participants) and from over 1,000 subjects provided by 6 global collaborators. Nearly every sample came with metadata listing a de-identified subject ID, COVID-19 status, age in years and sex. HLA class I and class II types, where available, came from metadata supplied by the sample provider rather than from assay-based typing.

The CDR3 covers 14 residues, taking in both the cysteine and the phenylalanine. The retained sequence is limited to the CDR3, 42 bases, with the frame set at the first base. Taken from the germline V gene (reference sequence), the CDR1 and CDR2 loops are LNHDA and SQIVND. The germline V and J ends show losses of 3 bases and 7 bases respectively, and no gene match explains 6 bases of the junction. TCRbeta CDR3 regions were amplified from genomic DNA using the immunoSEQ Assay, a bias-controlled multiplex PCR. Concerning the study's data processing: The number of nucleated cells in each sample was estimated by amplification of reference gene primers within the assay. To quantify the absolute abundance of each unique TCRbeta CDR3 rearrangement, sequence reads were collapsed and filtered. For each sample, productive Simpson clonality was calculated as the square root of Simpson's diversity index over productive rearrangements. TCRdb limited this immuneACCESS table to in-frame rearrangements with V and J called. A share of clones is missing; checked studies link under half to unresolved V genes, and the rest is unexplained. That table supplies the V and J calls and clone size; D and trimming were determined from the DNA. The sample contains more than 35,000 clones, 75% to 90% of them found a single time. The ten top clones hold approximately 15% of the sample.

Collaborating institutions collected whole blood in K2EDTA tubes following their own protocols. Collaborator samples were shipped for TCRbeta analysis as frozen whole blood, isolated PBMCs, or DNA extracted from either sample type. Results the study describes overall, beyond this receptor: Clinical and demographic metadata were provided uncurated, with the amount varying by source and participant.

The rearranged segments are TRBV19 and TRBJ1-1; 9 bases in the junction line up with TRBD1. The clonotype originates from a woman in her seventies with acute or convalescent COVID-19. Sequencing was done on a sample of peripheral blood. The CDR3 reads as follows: CASSITGGRGEAFF. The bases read TGTGCCAGTAGTATCACAGGGGGCCGTGGTGAAGCTTTCTTT.